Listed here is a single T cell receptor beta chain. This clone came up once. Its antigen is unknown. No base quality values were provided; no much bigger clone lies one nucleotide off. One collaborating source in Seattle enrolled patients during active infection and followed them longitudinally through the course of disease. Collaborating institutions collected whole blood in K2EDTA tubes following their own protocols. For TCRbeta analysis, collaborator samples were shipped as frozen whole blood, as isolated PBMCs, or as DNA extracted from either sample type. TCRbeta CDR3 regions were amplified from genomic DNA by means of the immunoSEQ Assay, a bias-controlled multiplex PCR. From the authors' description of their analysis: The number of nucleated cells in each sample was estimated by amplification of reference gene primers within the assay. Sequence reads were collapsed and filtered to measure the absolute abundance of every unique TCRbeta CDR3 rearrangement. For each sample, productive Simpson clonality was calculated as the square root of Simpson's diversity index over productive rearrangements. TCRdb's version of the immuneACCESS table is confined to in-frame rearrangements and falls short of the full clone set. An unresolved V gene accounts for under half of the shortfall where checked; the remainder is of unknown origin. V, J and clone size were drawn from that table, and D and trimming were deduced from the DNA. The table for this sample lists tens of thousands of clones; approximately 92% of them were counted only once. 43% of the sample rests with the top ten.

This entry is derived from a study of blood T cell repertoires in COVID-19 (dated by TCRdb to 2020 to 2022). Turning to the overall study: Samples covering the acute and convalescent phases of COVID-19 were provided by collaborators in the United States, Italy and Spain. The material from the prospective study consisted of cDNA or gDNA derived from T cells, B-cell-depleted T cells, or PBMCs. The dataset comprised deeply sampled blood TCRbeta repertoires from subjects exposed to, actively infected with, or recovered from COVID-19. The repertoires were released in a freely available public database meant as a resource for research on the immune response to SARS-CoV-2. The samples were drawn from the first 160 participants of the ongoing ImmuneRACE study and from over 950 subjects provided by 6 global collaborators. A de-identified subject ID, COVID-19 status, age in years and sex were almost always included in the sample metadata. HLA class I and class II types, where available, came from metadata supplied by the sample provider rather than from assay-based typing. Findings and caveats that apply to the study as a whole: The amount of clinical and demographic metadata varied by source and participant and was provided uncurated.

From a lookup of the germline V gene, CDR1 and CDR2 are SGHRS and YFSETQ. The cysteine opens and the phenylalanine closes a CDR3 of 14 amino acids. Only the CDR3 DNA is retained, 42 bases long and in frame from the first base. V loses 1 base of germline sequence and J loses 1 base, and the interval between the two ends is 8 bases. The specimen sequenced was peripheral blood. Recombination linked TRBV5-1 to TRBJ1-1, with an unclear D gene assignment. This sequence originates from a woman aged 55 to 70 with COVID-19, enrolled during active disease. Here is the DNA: TGCGCCAGCAGCTTGCGGGGAGGGAACACTGAAGCTTTCTTT. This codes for CASSLRGGNTEAFF.